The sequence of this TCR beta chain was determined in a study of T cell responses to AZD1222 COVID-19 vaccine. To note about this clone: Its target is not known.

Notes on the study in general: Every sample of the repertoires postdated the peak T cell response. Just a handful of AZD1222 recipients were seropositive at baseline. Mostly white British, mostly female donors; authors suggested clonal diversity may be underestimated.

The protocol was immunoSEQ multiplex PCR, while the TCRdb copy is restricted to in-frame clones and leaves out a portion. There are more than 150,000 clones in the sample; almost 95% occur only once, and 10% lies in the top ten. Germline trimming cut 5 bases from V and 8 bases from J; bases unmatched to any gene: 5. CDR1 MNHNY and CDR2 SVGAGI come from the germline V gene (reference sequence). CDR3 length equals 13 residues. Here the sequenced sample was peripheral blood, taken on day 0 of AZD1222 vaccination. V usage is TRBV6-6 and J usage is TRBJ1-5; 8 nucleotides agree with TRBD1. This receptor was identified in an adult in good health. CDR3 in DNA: TGTGCCAGCAGTCCGGGACAGGCGAAGCCCCAGCATTTT. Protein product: CASSPGQAKPQHF.